The 31 T cell receptor beta chains below were found in one sample sequenced in a study of blood T cell repertoires in COVID-19. Sequenced by immunoSEQ multiplex PCR; TCRdb stores in-frame clones only, minus some. The data contain 250,000 to 350,000 clones, over 75% of them singletons. Sequences were obtained from peripheral blood. The receptors were gathered from a human donor with COVID-19, enrolled during active disease. The donor label of this sample is uncertain.

This chain links TRBV27 with TRBJ1-1; TRBD1 matches 7 bases. Germline CDR1 is MNHEY and CDR2 is SMNVEV (reference sequence). Losses at the gene ends were 8 bases for V and 2 bases for J; bases not matched to a gene: 2. The CDR3 runs 12 residues. The CDR3 spells CASHRGNTEAFF. DNA of the CDR3: TGTGCCAGCCACAGGGGTAACACTGAAGCTTTCTTT.

The V call is TRBV29-1, the J call TRBJ1-1; D is undetermined. Between the trimmed V and J ends, which lost 1 base and 8 bases, there was a span of 14 bases. Germline-derived CDR1 and CDR2 are SQVTM and ANQGSEA. The CDR3 has 13 amino acids. The CDR3 DNA reads TGCAGCGTTGAAGTTAGAGAGGAGTCAGAAGCTTTCTTT. The encoded protein is CSVEVREESEAFF.

This chain links TRBV19 with TRBJ1-1, with D possibly TRBD1 on 6 matching bases. Germline-derived CDR1 and CDR2 are LNHDA and SQIVND (reference sequence). The CDR3 contains 14 residues. V dropped 5 bases and J dropped 2 bases, with 12 bases sitting between them. CDR3 amino acids: CASSRDRSNTEAFF. The CDR3 DNA reads as TGTGCCAGTAGTCGAGACAGGTCAAACACTGAAGCTTTCTTT.

The chain links TRBV28 to TRBJ1-6, with D perhaps matching TRBD1 (5 bases). The CDR3 runs to 16 residues. CDR1 MDHEN and CDR2 SYDVKM come from the germline V gene. Trimming removed 4 bases from V and 10 bases from J, with 20 bases in between. The DNA for the CDR3 is TGTGCCAGCAGTTCCTTCGGTAGTAGGGGTTGGTCACCCCTCCACTTT. It specifies CASSSFGSRGWSPLHF. Supplemented by reference TRBV28 and TRBJ1-6, the full variable domain reads DVKVTQSSRYLVKRTGEKVFLECVQDMDHENMFWYRQDPGLGLRLIYFSYDVKMKEKGDIPEGYSVSREKKERFSLILESASTNQTSMYLCASSSFGSRGWSPLHFGNGTRLTVT.

This clone has a single count. V and J are TRBV3-1 (or the pseudogene TRBV3-2) and TRBJ2-1, with 9 bases matching TRBD1. From germline, CDR1 is LGHDT and CDR2 YNNKEL (reference sequence). The junction had 7 bases not matched to a gene; V was cut back by 4 bases and J by 3 bases. This CDR3 spans 16 amino acids. CDR3 nucleotides: TGTGCCAGCAGCCCACGGGACAGGGAAGGCTACAATGAGCAGTTCTTC. It codes for CASSPRDREGYNEQFF.

The genes are TRBV27 and TRBJ1-3, with 12 bases identical to TRBD1. V was pared by 5 bases and J by 6 bases, with 11 bases of the junction left unmatched. This CDR3 is built from 17 residues. Germline V lookup: CDR1 MNHEY, CDR2 SMNVEV (reference sequence). CDR3 region: CASSRSGGQGALNTIYF. The DNA of the CDR3 is TGTGCCAGCAGTCGATCAGGGGGACAGGGGGCTTTAAACACCATATATTTT.

Here the CDR3 DNA reads TGTGCCAGCAGCCCTCTCGGGGGTGGCTACACCTTC. This sequence encodes CASSPLGGGYTF. V and J are TRBV3-1 (or the pseudogene TRBV3-2) and TRBJ1-2; weak D call: TRBD1 (5 bases). The CDR3 loop spans 12 amino acids. Trimming removed 4 bases at V and 7 bases at J, with 10 bases between. Germline V CDR1 and CDR2: LGHDT, YNNKEL (reference sequence).

This chain joins TRBV27 and TRBJ1-2, with 8 bases fitting TRBD1. The CDR3 has 14 residues. Trimming cost V 5 bases and J 4 bases; bases outside gene matches: 6. From germline, CDR1 is MNHEY and CDR2 SMNVEV (reference sequence). The CDR3: CASSTGGVGYGYTF. In DNA form, the CDR3 reads TGTGCCAGCAGTACAGGGGGTGTGGGCTATGGCTACACCTTC.

V and J are TRBV30 and TRBJ1-3; D remains unclear. Trimming shortened V by 8 bases and J by 2 bases, and 19 bases separated the two germline ends. Germline V lookup: CDR1 GTSNPN, CDR2 SVGIG (reference sequence). This CDR3 has 15 amino acids. The CDR3 reads CALSRRPDTGNTIYF. As DNA, the CDR3 is TGTGCCCTCTCAAGACGGCCCGACACTGGAAACACCATATATTTT.

This clone came up a few times. The J gene is TRBJ2-7, the V gene TRBV28, with D unresolved. V dropped 6 bases and J dropped 2 bases, with 20 bases sitting between them. Germline V gene data show CDR1 as MDHEN and CDR2 as SYDVKM. The CDR3 is 16 amino acids. CDR3 DNA: TGTGCCAGCAGCCCAATGCAACAGATTTTAACCTACGAGCAGTACTTC. Its translation is CASSPMQQILTYEQYF.

CDR3 DNA: TGTGCCAGCAGCGTTCCGGGACAGGGTGAGACCCAGTACTTC. Encoded protein: CASSVPGQGETQYF. The rearrangement links TRBV9 to TRBJ2-5; 9 bases agree with TRBD1. This CDR3 has 14 residues. V lost 2 bases to trimming and J lost 5 bases; unmatched junction nucleotides: 4. The germline CDR1 and CDR2 sequences are SGDLS and YYNGEE. Drawing the rest from reference TRBV9 and TRBJ2-5, the complete variable domain is DSGVTQTPKHLITATGQRVTLRCSPRSGDLSVYWYQQSLDQGLQFLIQYYNGEERAKGNILERFSAQQFPDLHSELNLSSLELGDSALYFCASSVPGQGETQYFGPGTRLLVL.

The CDR3 is CASSLFGDTEAFF. CDR3 bases: TGTGCCAGCAGCTTATTCGGTGACACTGAAGCTTTCTTT. The V call is TRBV7-9, the J call TRBJ1-1; D ambiguous. There are 13 residues in the CDR3. CDR1 and CDR2 (germline): SEHNR, FQNEAQ (reference sequence). V was cut by 2 bases and J by 3 bases, with 7 bases left in between.

V usage is TRBV28 and J usage is TRBJ1-2; D is unresolved. CDR1 MDHEN and CDR2 SYDVKM come from the germline V gene. The germline V and J ends were trimmed by 3 bases and 0 bases, with 8 bases remaining between them. There are 14 residues in the CDR3. CDR3 residues: CASSLHRANYGYTF. CDR3 nucleotide sequence: TGTGCCAGCAGTTTGCACAGAGCTAACTATGGCTACACCTTC.

This chain connects TRBV19 to TRBJ2-1; 8 bases are shared with TRBD2. Germline loops: CDR1 LNHDA, CDR2 SQIVND (reference sequence). The ends lost 4 bases at V and 5 bases at J; junction bases unmatched: 10. The length of the CDR3 is 16 residues. In DNA, the CDR3 is TGTGCCAGTAGTAGGCAAGCGGGAGTTGTTAACAATGAGCAGTTCTTC. Translated, it gives CASSRQAGVVNNEQFF. The full variable domain, its missing parts supplied by reference TRBV19 and TRBJ2-1, is DGGITQSPKYLFRKEGQNVTLSCEQNLNHDAMYWYRQDPGQGLRLIYYSQIVNDFQKGDIAEGYSVSREKKESFPLTVTSAQKNPTAFYLCASSRQAGVVNNEQFFGPGTRLTVL.

The CDR3 loop is CASSGYRVSTPGNTIYF. The CDR3 DNA sequence: TGTGCCAGCAGTGGCTACAGGGTCTCCACCCCTGGAAACACCATATATTTT. This chain uses TRBV2 with TRBJ1-3, with a weak D call TRBD1 (6 bases). V lost 4 bases and J lost 2, with 18 bases in between. Germline CDR1 and CDR2: SNHLY and FYNNEI. The CDR3 length is 17 residues.

J is TRBJ2-6 and V is TRBV7-9; D is uncertain. The CDR3 totals 15 residues. Germline lookup yields CDR1 SEHNR and CDR2 FQNEAQ (reference sequence). The ends were cut back, 2 bases at V and 2 bases at J, with 7 bases in the middle. The CDR3 protein is CASSLSVAGANVLTF. The CDR3 nucleotides read TGTGCCAGCAGCTTAAGCGTTGCTGGGGCCAACGTCCTGACTTTC.

The chain is built from TRBV5-1 and TRBJ2-5; 10 positions match TRBD1. This CDR3 is built from 16 residues. V lost 3 bases, J lost 5 bases, and 10 bases stayed unmatched. Germline CDR1 is SGHRS and CDR2 is YFSETQ. The CDR3 loop is CASSSSRQGAAETQYF. DNA for the CDR3: TGCGCCAGCAGCTCCTCTCGACAGGGGGCAGCGGAGACCCAGTACTTC.

This chain joins TRBV29-1 and TRBJ1-2; 11 nucleotides align to TRBD1. In germline, CDR1 is SQVTM, CDR2 ANQGSEA. Trimming cost V 7 bases and J 5 bases; bases outside gene matches: 6. The CDR3 sequence is 13 residues long. CDR3 sequence: CSAGTGGAYGYTF. The DNA for the CDR3 is TGCAGCGCTGGGACAGGGGGAGCGTATGGCTACACCTTC.

The chain couples TRBV5-6 to TRBJ2-3; D perhaps matches TRBD1 (6 bases). V was pared by 7 bases and J by 5 bases, with 11 bases between. CDR3 length equals 12 residues. The germline CDR1 and CDR2 sequences are SGHDT and YYEEEE. CDR3 protein: CASGVGQDTQYF. Here the CDR3 DNA reads TGTGCCAGCGGGGTGGGACAAGATACGCAGTATTTT. The full variable domain, rest sourced from reference TRBV5-6 and TRBJ2-3, is DAGVTQSPTHLIKTRGQQVTLRCSPKSGHDTVSWYQQALGQGPQFIFQYYEEEERQRGNFPDRFSGHQFPNYSSELNVNALLLGDSALYLCASGVGQDTQYFGPGTRLTVL.

CDR3 region: CSVRIQGYEQYF. CDR3 DNA: TGCAGCGTGCGAATACAGGGTTACGAGCAGTACTTC. The genes are TRBV29-1 and TRBJ2-7; the D gene is possibly TRBD1 (6 bases). The germline V gene has CDR1 SQVTM and CDR2 ANQGSEA. V was cut by 6 bases and J by 4 bases, with 13 bases left in between. The CDR3 runs to 12 residues.

This clone showed up just once. V usage is TRBV29-1 and J usage is TRBJ1-4; perhaps TRBD1 as D (5 bases). This CDR3 is built from 15 residues. V was trimmed by 4 bases and J by 8 bases, leaving 20 bases between them. Germline V gene sequence: CDR1 SQVTM, CDR2 ANQGSEA. As DNA, the CDR3 is TGCAGCGTTGGGCGTCAGGCAGGGAAAGGAGAAAAACTGTTTTTT. Translated, it gives CSVGRQAGKGEKLFF.

The chain joins TRBV7-9 to TRBJ1-2, with D unresolved. V shed 5 bases and J shed 5 bases, with 18 bases lying between them. This CDR3 has 15 amino acids. Germline V gene data show CDR1 as SEHNR and CDR2 as FQNEAQ (reference sequence). In nucleotides, the CDR3 is TGTGCCAGCAGCCGCGGATCGGAAGGCCCTTATGGCTACACCTTC. Protein sequence: CASSRGSEGPYGYTF.

The chain links TRBV13 to TRBJ2-5, with 11 bases fitting TRBD1. CDR3 length equals 16 residues. Germline CDR1 reads PRHDT; CDR2 reads FYEKMQ (reference sequence). With V trimmed by 5 bases and J by 4 bases, 9 bases remained unmatched. The CDR3 DNA is TGTGCCAGCAGCCGCCGGGACAGGGGGTTAAGAGAGACCCAGTACTTC. It is translated as CASSRRDRGLRETQYF. Drawing the rest from reference TRBV13 and TRBJ2-5, the complete variable domain is AAGVIQSPRHLIKEKRETATLKCYPIPRHDTVYWYQQGPGQDPQFLISFYEKMQSDKGSIPDRFSAQQFSDYHSELNMSSLELGDSALYFCASSRRDRGLRETQYFGPGTRLLVL.

The CDR3 spells CASSVQGQNEQYF. The CDR3 DNA follows: TGTGCCAGCAGCGTACAGGGTCAGAACGAGCAGTACTTC. This chain joins TRBV7-3 and TRBJ2-7; the D gene is possibly TRBD1 (6 bases). Trimming removed 5 bases from V and 5 bases from J, with 13 bases in between. The CDR3 runs 13 residues. Germline-derived CDR1 and CDR2 are SGHTA and FQGTGA.

This clone was seen a handful of times. V usage is TRBV20-1 and J usage is TRBJ2-7, with 7 bases aligning to TRBD2. J gave up 5 bases and V 2 bases, and 0 bases lay outside the gene matches. The CDR3 covers 11 residues. Germline V gene lookup returns CDR1 DFQATT and CDR2 SNEGSKA (reference sequence). CDR3 protein: CSARSGNEQYF. As DNA, the CDR3 is TGCAGTGCTAGAAGCGGGAACGAGCAGTACTTC.

The V call is TRBV7-9, the J call TRBJ1-1; no reliable D call. Trimming removed 2 bases at V and 11 bases at J, with 15 bases between. Germline V CDR1 and CDR2: SEHNR, FQNEAQ (reference sequence). This CDR3 comprises 13 residues. Here the CDR3 DNA reads TGTGCCAGCAGCTTAAAGGCCGGGGATACGGCTTTCTTT. Translating it yields CASSLKAGDTAFF.

This chain connects TRBV5-6 to TRBJ2-7; 7 bases are shared with TRBD1. The CDR3 is 16 residues long. V lost 6 bases and J lost 0; bases outside the gene matches: 12. Germline V gene data show CDR1 as SGHDT and CDR2 as YYEEEE. In DNA form, the CDR3 reads TGTGCCAGCACCTACCTATCGACAGGGAGCTCCTACGAGCAGTACTTC. This encodes CASTYLSTGSSYEQYF.

This chain joins TRBV5-1 and TRBJ1-3, with 7 bases aligning to TRBD1. Germline loops: CDR1 SGHRS, CDR2 YFSETQ. The CDR3 runs to 14 residues. Germline trimming cut 0 bases from V and 3 bases from J; bases unmatched to any gene: 0. CDR3 DNA sequence: TGCGCCAGCAGCTTGGACAGGGGTGGAAACACCATATATTTT. This sequence encodes CASSLDRGGNTIYF.

The DNA for the CDR3 is TGTGCCACCGGAAAGGGGGGCGGGAGTTTCGAGCAGTACTTC. Its translation is CATGKGGGSFEQYF. The rearrangement links TRBV19 to TRBJ2-7; tentative D call: TRBD2 (7 bases). CDR1 is LNHDA and CDR2 is SQIVND in the germline V gene (reference sequence). V shed 10 bases and J shed 6 bases, with 22 bases lying between them. The length of the CDR3 is 14 residues. Variable domain in full (rest from reference TRBV19 and TRBJ2-7): DGGITQSPKYLFRKEGQNVTLSCEQNLNHDAMYWYRQDPGQGLRLIYYSQIVNDFQKGDIAEGYSVSREKKESFPLTVTSAQKNPTAFYLCATGKGGGSFEQYFGPGTRLTVT.

This chain joins TRBV7-2 and TRBJ1-5; 7 bases align to TRBD1. The germline V gene has CDR1 SGHTA and CDR2 FQGNSA. The CDR3 has 15 residues. V shed 5 bases, J shed 6 bases, and the junction held 10 bases outside the gene matches. The CDR3: CASSTQGQELQPQHF. The CDR3 region has the DNA TGTGCCAGCAGCACACAAGGACAGGAGCTTCAGCCCCAGCATTTT.

The chain joins TRBV19 to TRBJ2-5; possibly TRBD1 for D (5 bases). CDR3 size: 14 residues. The V and J ends lost 5 bases and 5 bases respectively, with 15 bases between them. Germline V gene sequence: CDR1 LNHDA, CDR2 SQIVND (reference sequence). The CDR3 reads CASSPRMPGETQYF. The DNA for the CDR3 is TGTGCCAGTAGTCCCCGCATGCCAGGGGAGACCCAGTACTTC. The full variable domain, in which reference TRBV19 and TRBJ2-5 provide the parts outside the CDR3, is DGGITQSPKYLFRKEGQNVTLSCEQNLNHDAMYWYRQDPGQGLRLIYYSQIVNDFQKGDIAEGYSVSREKKESFPLTVTSAQKNPTAFYLCASSPRMPGETQYFGPGTRLLVL.